This T cell receptor beta chain was identified during a study of cytomegalovirus exposure and HLA in healthy donors. In the study overall: The 100 to 150 validation repertoires and the approximately 700 first-cohort repertoires shared a platform, a later analysis reported.

This CDR3 has 15 residues. Trimming took off 1 base at V and 0 bases at J, with 7 bases between the two ends. Germline lookup yields CDR1 SGHNT and CDR2 YENEEA. This table comes from immunoSEQ multiplex PCR, and its TCRdb copy is limited to in-frame clones, with some not included. The sample shows approximately 230,000 clones, 87% of them seen only once. V usage is TRBV11-3 and J usage is TRBJ2-1; the D is unclear. This sequence was found in a man aged 18 to 30 in good health and CMV-seropositive. The specimen was PBMCs. This CDR3 reads CASSLGQSSYNEQFF. In DNA, the CDR3 is TGTGCCAGCAGCTTAGGGCAGAGCTCCTACAATGAGCAGTTCTTC.